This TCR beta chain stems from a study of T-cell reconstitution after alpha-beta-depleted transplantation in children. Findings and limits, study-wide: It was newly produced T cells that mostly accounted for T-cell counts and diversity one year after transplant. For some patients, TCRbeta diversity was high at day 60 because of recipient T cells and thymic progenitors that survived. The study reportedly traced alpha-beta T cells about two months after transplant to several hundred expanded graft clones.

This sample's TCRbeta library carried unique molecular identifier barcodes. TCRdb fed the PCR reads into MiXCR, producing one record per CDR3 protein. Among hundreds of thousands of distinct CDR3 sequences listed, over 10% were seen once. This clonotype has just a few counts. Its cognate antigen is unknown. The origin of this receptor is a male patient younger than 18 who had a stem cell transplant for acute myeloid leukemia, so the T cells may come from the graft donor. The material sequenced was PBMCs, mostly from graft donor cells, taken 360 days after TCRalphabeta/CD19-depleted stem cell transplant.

CDR3 bases: TGTGCCAGCAGCTTGGTAGGTCAGACGGCCTACGAGCAGTACTTC. It encodes CASSLVGQTAYEQYF. This chain joins TRBV5-6 and TRBJ2-7; D gene uncertain. Germline CDR1 reads SGHDT; CDR2 reads YYEEEE. This CDR3 spans 15 amino acids. Trimming removed 0 bases from V and 2 bases from J, with 12 bases in between.